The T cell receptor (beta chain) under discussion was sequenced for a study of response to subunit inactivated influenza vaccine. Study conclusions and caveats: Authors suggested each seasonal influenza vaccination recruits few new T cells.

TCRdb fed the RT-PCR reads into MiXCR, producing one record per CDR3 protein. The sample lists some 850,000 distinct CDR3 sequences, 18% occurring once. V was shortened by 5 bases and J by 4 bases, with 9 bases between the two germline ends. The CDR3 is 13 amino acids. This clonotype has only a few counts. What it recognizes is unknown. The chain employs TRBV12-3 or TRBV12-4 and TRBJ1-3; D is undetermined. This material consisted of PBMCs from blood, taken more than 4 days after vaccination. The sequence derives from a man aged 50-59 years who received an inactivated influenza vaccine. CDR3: CASSASEGNTIYF. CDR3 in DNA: TGTGCCAGCAGTGCGTCAGAGGGAAACACCATATATTTT.